Below are 9 T cell receptor beta chains sequenced from a single sample in a study of a mutant IDH1 vaccine in newly diagnosed glioma. TCRdb's copy holds only in-frame clones and misses some; the assay was immunoSEQ multiplex PCR. In the table there are about 48,000 clones, 76% of which are singletons. Noted time point: week 35, safety follow-up. In the vaccine, a single dose held 300 ug of the mutant IDH1 20-mer peptide, along with topical imiquimod. Antigens for these TCRs are unknown. Source: PBMCs, taken from a glioma patient whose treatment included an IDH1 peptide vaccine. The source of these receptors is a man aged 35-49 years with glioma.

The chain employs TRBV19 and TRBJ1-2; TRBD1 is a possible D gene (6 bases). Germline lookup yields CDR1 LNHDA and CDR2 SQIVND (reference sequence). V dropped 5 bases and J dropped 4 bases, with 14 bases sitting between them. This CDR3 has 14 residues. CDR3 protein: CASSPGAGSYGYTF. The CDR3 coding sequence is TGTGCCAGTAGTCCAGGGGCAGGGAGCTATGGCTACACCTTC.

The chain carries TRBV5-6 and TRBJ1-1, with unresolved D. Germline lookup yields CDR1 SGHDT and CDR2 YYEEEE. CDR3 size: 15 residues. Trimming took 1 base from V and 4 from J, leaving 14 bases between them. The DNA of the CDR3 is TGTGCCAGCAGCTTGATATCGCGGCGGGTCACTGAAGCTTTCTTT. Translating gives CASSLISRRVTEAFF.

The chain is built from TRBV11-1 and TRBJ2-7, with D uncertain. Trimming cost V 3 bases and J 3 bases, with 15 bases left between them. The germline CDR1 and CDR2 sequences are SGHAT and FQDESV (reference sequence). This CDR3 is built from 15 residues. CDR3 in amino acids: CASSLSWTDDYEQYF. CDR3 in DNA: TGTGCCAGCAGCTTGTCATGGACGGACGACTACGAGCAGTACTTC.

The CDR3 sequence: CASTTLPVYEQYF. DNA of the CDR3: TGTGCCAGCACCACCTTACCAGTGTACGAGCAGTACTTC. The chain links TRBV6-1 to TRBJ2-7; D is unclear. Trimming took off 7 bases at V and 4 bases at J, with 14 bases between the two ends. Germline loops: CDR1 MNHNS, CDR2 SASEGT. The CDR3 sequence is 13 residues long.

The chain couples TRBV11-1 to TRBJ2-1; 7 bases fit TRBD2. CDR1 SGHAT and CDR2 FQDESV come from the germline V gene (reference sequence). This CDR3 is built from 15 residues. Trimming took 6 bases from V and 7 from J; bases not matched to a gene: 12. This CDR3 reads CASSTQAGEDNEQFF. CDR3 nucleotide sequence: TGTGCCAGCAGTACACAGGCGGGAGAGGATAATGAGCAGTTCTTC.

The CDR3: CASSPGHIPAGANYGYTF. The CDR3 nucleotides are TGTGCCAGCAGCCCCGGACATATTCCAGCAGGGGCTAACTATGGCTACACCTTC. The gene calls are TRBV11-2 and TRBJ1-2; D might be TRBD1 (6 bases). The CDR3 totals 18 residues. Germline V gene lookup returns CDR1 SGHAT and CDR2 FQNNGV. V dropped 5 bases and J dropped 0 bases, with 22 bases sitting between them. Together with reference TRBV11-2 and TRBJ1-2, the CDR3 gives the full variable domain: EAGVAQSPRYKIIEKRQSVAFWCNPISGHATLYWYQQILGQGPKLLIQFQNNGVVDDSQLPKDRFSAERLKGVDSTLKIQPAKLEDSAVYLCASSPGHIPAGANYGYTFGSGTRLTVV.

The rearrangement uses TRBV28 and TRBJ1-2; tentative D call: TRBD1 (5 bases). The length of the CDR3 is 13 residues. The germline V gene has CDR1 MDHEN and CDR2 SYDVKM. The germline V and J ends were trimmed by 5 bases and 7 bases, with 14 bases remaining between them. The CDR3 sequence: CASSLPTTGGYTF. As DNA, the CDR3 is TGTGCCAGCAGTCTTCCGACAACAGGTGGCTACACCTTC.

This clone was detected only once. The chain couples TRBV5-1 to TRBJ1-1; D may be TRBD1 (5 bases). There are 16 residues in the CDR3. Germline V gene data show CDR1 as SGHRS and CDR2 as YFSETQ. Trimming pared 0 bases from V and 4 bases from J, leaving 16 bases between. DNA for the CDR3: TGCGCCAGCAGCTTGGCCCCGCAGGGCGGGAGCACTGAAGCTTTCTTT. Translating gives CASSLAPQGGSTEAFF.

This clone has only one observation. The chain employs TRBV5-4 and TRBJ2-7; possible D gene TRBD2, 6 bases. The CDR3 totals 13 residues. Per germline, CDR1 SGHNT and CDR2 YYREEE (reference sequence). The V and J ends lost 3 bases and 7 bases respectively, with 14 bases between them. CDR3 coding DNA: TGTGCCAGCAGCTCGTCCAGGGCGGGAGAGCAGTACGTC. It codes for CASSSSRAGEQYV.